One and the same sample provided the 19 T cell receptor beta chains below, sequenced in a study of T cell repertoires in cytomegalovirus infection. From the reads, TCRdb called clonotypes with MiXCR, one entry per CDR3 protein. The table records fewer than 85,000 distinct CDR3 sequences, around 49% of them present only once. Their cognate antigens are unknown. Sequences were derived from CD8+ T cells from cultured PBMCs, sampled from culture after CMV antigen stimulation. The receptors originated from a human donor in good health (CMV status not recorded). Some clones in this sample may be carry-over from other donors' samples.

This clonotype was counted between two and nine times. The CDR3 DNA reads TGTGCCAGCACCTCCTTCCCCCTAGCGGGAGATGAGCAGTTCTTC. Translated: CASTSFPLAGDEQFF. This chain uses TRBV7-9 with TRBJ2-1; TRBD2 matches at 10 bases. V was pared by 7 bases and J by 8 bases, with 11 bases of the junction left unmatched. This CDR3 has 15 amino acids. CDR1 SEHNR and CDR2 FQNEAQ come from the germline V gene (reference sequence).

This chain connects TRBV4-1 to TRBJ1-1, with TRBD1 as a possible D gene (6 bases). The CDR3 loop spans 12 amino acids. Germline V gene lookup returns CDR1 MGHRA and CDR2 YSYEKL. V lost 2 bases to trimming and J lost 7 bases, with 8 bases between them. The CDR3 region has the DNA TGCGCCAGCAGCCAAACAGGGAGTGAAGCTTTCTTT. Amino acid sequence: CASSQTGSEAFF.

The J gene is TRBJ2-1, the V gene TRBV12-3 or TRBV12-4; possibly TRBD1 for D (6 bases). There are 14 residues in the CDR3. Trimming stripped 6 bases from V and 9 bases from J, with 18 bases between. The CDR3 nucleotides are TGTGCCAGCAGCCCCGCTGCAGGGGCCAGTGAGCAGTTCTTC. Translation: CASSPAAGASEQFF.

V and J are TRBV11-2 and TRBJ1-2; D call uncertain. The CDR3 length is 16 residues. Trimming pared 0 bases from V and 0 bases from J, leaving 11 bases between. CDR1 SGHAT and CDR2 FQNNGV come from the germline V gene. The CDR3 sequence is CASSLDTRRPNYGYTF. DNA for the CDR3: TGTGCCAGCAGCTTAGATACCAGGAGGCCTAACTATGGCTACACCTTC. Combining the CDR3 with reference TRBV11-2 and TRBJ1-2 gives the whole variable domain EAGVAQSPRYKIIEKRQSVAFWCNPISGHATLYWYQQILGQGPKLLIQFQNNGVVDDSQLPKDRFSAERLKGVDSTLKIQPAKLEDSAVYLCASSLDTRRPNYGYTFGSGTRLTVV.

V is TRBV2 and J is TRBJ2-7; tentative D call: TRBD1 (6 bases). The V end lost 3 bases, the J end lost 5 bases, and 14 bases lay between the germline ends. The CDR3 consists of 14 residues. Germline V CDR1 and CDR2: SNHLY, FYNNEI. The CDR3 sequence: CASSEWGLGNEQYF. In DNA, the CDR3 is TGTGCCAGCAGTGAGTGGGGGCTGGGAAACGAGCAGTACTTC.

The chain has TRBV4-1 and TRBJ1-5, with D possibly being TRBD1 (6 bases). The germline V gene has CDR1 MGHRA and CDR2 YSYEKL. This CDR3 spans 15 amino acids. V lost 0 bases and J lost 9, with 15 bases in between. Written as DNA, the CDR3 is TGCGCCAGCAGCCAAGAGTGGCAGGGGATGGGGCCCCAGCATTTT. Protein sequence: CASSQEWQGMGPQHF.

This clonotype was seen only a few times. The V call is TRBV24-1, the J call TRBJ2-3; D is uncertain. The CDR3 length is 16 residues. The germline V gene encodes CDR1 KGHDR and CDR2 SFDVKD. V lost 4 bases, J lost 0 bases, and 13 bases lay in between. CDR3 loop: CATSDASDFSTDTQYF. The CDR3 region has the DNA TGTGCCACCAGTGACGCAAGTGATTTTAGCACAGATACGCAGTATTTT.

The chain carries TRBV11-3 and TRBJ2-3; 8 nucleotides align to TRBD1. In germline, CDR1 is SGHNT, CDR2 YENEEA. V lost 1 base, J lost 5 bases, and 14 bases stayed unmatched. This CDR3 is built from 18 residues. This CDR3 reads CASSLVAGGELDGDTQYF. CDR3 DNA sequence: TGTGCCAGCAGCTTAGTGGCAGGGGGCGAACTAGATGGAGATACGCAGTATTTT.

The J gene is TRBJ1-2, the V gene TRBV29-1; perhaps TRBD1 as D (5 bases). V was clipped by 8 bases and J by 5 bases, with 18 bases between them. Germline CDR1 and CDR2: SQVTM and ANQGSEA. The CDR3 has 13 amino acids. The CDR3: CSIDGGARYGYTF. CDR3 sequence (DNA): TGCAGCATAGATGGCGGGGCACGGTATGGCTACACCTTC.

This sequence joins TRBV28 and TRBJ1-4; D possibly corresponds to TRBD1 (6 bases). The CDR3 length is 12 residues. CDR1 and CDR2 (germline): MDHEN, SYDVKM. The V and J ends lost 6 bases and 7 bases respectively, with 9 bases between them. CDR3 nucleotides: TGTGCCAGCAGAGGGGGGCCTGAAAAACTGTTTTTT. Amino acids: CASRGGPEKLFF.

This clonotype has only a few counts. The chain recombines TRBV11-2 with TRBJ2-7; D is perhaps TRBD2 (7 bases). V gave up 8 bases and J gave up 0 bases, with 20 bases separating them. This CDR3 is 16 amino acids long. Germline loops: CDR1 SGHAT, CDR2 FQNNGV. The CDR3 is CASHLSWAGASYEQYF. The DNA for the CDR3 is TGTGCCAGCCACCTCTCTTGGGCGGGGGCCTCCTACGAGCAGTACTTC.

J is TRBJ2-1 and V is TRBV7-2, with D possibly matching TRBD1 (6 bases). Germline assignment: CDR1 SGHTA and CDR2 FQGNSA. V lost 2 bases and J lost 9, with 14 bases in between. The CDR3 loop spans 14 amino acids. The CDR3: CASSLRGSGSEQFF. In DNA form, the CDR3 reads TGTGCCAGCAGCTTAAGGGGGAGTGGCAGTGAGCAGTTCTTC.

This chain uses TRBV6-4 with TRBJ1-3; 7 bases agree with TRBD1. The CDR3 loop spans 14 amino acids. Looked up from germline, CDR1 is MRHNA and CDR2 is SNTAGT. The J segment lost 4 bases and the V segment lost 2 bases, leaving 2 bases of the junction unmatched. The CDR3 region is CASSDRGHGNTIYF. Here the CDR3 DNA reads TGTGCCAGCAGTGACAGGGGGCACGGAAACACCATATATTTT.

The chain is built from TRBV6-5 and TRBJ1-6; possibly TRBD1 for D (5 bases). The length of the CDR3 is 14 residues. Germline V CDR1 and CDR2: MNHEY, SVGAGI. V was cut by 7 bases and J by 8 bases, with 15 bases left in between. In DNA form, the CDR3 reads TGTGCCAGCACAGTGCAGGGTTTTTATTCACCCCTCCACTTT. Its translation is CASTVQGFYSPLHF.

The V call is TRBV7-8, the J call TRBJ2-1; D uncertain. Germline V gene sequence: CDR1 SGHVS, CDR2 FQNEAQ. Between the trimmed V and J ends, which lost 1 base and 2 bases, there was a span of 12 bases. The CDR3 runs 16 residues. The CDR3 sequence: CASSLEGLATYNEQFF. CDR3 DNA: TGTGCCAGCAGCTTAGAAGGTTTAGCCACCTACAATGAGCAGTTCTTC. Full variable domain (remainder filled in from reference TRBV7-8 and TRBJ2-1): GAGVSQSPRYKVAKRGQDVALRCDPISGHVSLFWYQQALGQGPEFLTYFQNEAQLDKSGLPSDRFFAERPEGSVSTLKIQRTQQEDSAVYLCASSLEGLATYNEQFFGPGTRLTVL.

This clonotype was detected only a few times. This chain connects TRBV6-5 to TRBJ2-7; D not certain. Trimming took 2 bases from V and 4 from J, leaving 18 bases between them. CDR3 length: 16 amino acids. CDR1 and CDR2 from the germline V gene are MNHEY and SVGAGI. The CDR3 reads CASSYARPTQLYEQYF. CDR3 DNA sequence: TGTGCCAGCAGTTACGCCAGGCCCACACAGTTGTACGAGCAGTACTTC.

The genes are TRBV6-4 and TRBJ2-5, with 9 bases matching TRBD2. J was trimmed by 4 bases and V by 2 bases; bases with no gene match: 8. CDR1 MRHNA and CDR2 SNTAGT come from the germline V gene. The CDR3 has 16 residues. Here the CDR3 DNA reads TGTGCCAGCAGTGACCCGACTAGCGGAGGACGAGAGACCCAGTACTTC. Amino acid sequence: CASSDPTSGGRETQYF.

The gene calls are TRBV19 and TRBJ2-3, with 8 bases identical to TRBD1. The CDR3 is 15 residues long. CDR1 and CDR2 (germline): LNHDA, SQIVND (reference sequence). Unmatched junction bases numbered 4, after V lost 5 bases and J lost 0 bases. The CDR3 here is CASSADRASTDTQYF. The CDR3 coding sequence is TGTGCCAGTAGTGCGGACAGGGCGAGCACAGATACGCAGTATTTT.

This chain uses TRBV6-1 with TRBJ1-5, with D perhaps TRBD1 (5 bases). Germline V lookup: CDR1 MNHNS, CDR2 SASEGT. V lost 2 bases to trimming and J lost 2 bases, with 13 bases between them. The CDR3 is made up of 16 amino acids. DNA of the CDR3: TGTGCCAGCAGTGAACTGGAGGGGTTCGGCAATCAGCCCCAGCATTTT. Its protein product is CASSELEGFGNQPQHF.